Listed here are 4 T cell receptor beta chains from one sample, sequenced in a study of shared clonotypes between healthy human individuals (dated by TCRdb to the early 2020s). The library was built by means of the immunoSEQ multiplex PCR assay. Not all clones reach the TCRdb copy of this immuneACCESS table, which keeps in-frame sequences only. Checked studies attribute under half of the gap to unresolved V genes and leave the rest unexplained. The sample table shows roughly 1 million clones, and more than 65% are seen once. Of the sample, roughly 1.5% falls within the top ten clones. Sequenced material: memory CD4+ T cells sorted from blood. In light of the paper, this sample's cell subset or site label describes: CD45RA-negative fraction. These receptor sequences come from a man younger than 35 in good health.

The J gene is TRBJ1-5, the V gene TRBV6-5; D gene uncertain. CDR3 length: 14 amino acids. Trimming shortened V by 2 bases and J by 7 bases, and 12 bases separated the two germline ends. CDR1 and CDR2 (germline): MNHEY, SVGAGI. CDR3 protein: CASSYGQTDQPQHF. The CDR3 coding sequence is TGTGCCAGCAGTTACGGGCAAACGGACCAGCCCCAGCATTTT.

Remarks on this clone: The sample carries other DNA sequences with the same CDR3. The gene calls are TRBV7-2 and TRBJ2-7; unclear D gene. V shed 1 base and J shed 3 bases, with 7 bases lying between them. Per germline, CDR1 SGHTA and CDR2 FQGNSA. The CDR3 covers 13 residues. The CDR3 region is CASSLVPFYEQYF. CDR3 nucleotides: TGTGCCAGCAGCTTAGTGCCCTTCTACGAGCAGTACTTC. Using reference TRBV7-2 and TRBJ2-7 for the parts outside the CDR3, the full variable domain is GAGVSQSPSNKVTEKGKDVELRCDPISGHTALYWYRQSLGQGLEFLIYFQGNSAPDKSGLPSDRFSAERTGGSVSTLTIQRTQQEDSAVYLCASSLVPFYEQYFGPGTRLTVT.

The gene calls are TRBV19 and TRBJ2-7; 9 bases are a match to TRBD2. Germline trimming cut 3 bases from V and 5 bases from J; bases unmatched to any gene: 8. This CDR3 spans 15 amino acids. Germline V gene data show CDR1 as LNHDA and CDR2 as SQIVND (reference sequence). In DNA, the CDR3 is TGTGCCAGTAGTATGTTGGGACTAGCAGTACACGAGCAGTACTTC. Protein product: CASSMLGLAVHEQYF.

The chain has TRBV11-3 and TRBJ1-1; D uncertain. Trimming took 2 bases from V and 5 from J, leaving 12 bases between them. This CDR3 is built from 14 residues. Germline CDR1 is SGHNT and CDR2 is YENEEA. The CDR3 bases are TGTGCCAGCAGCTTATCGTTCGGGCAGACTGAAGCTTTCTTT. Its protein product is CASSLSFGQTEAFF. Drawing the rest from reference TRBV11-3 and TRBJ1-1, the complete variable domain is EAGVVQSPRYKIIEKKQPVAFWCNPISGHNTLYWYLQNLGQGPELLIRYENEEAVDDSQLPKDRFSAERLKGVDSTLKIQPAELGDSAVYLCASSLSFGQTEAFFGQGTRLTVV.